This entry describes one T cell receptor (beta chain). Its matching antigen is unknown. J was trimmed by 6 bases and V by 3 bases; bases with no gene match: 7. CDR1 is SGHNT, CDR2 YYREEE, per germline (reference sequence). The length of the CDR3 is 15 residues. These data are taken from a study of shared clonotypes between healthy human individuals. Study-level points and caveats: Among non-shared clonotypes, generation probabilities were lower than among those shared by all four donors.

Naive CD8 cells lacked CD45RO and underwent positive selection for CCR7, leaving out terminally differentiated effector memory CD45RA+ cells. Clones were sequenced by immunoSEQ multiplex PCR, and TCRdb holds only the in-frame ones, with some missing. Here the sample spans a few million clones, roughly 95% being singletons. The sequencing input was naive CD8+ T cells from PBMCs. This rearrangement joins TRBV5-4 to TRBJ2-2; 8 bases map to TRBD2. The receptor's source is a man between 18 and 29 years old in good health. Some clones in this sample may be carry-over from other donors' samples. The CDR3 spells CASSSGLAGPGELFF. The DNA of the CDR3 is TGTGCCAGCAGCTCCGGTCTAGCGGGTCCCGGGGAGCTGTTTTTT.